This TCR beta chain originates from a study of cytomegalovirus exposure and HLA in healthy donors (TCRdb year 2017). Regarding the research as a whole: An earlier analysis of approximately 550 of the donors reported roughly 300 Gb of sequence data and some 100 million unique TCR beta sequences from roughly 200 million T cells. Every repertoire in the discovery cohort had been generated on one and the same sequencing platform. Donor age, sex, ethnicity and CMV serostatus were compiled alongside the repertoire data. About five DR-DQ haplotypes were treated as single units for association and clustering because of strong linkage in the cohort. Roughly 300 gigabases of sequencing data and roughly 80 million unique TCR sequences made up an early release that covered about 640 HLA-typed donors. Of the roughly 400 genotyped donors, 81% were placed in the genetic ancestry cluster associated with self-reported Caucasian donors. The aim of the study was to test whether cataloging public T cell receptors could identify signatures of past pathogen exposure. Besides the first cohort of more than 650 subjects, a separate validation cohort made up of roughly 120 different subjects was used. The number of donors typed differed by locus, with about 629-630 for A, B, C, DRB1 and DQB1, 522 for DQA1, about 610 for DPA1, and over 400 for DPB1. To decide whether each TCR beta V gene segment behaved as functional or pseudogenic, an earlier analysis of over 500 of the donors relied on high-throughput TCR beta sequencing. A later genetic analysis took genome-wide SNP genotypes for 398 of the 666 donors and used that subset as a discovery cohort. In a later analysis, previously published TCR beta repertoires from several hundred donors were re-analyzed and high-resolution HLA genotyping was added so that TCR occurrence patterns could be studied. Rather than drawing on any new phenotypic data, the later analysis identified candidate immune exposures from TCR beta sequences and the way those sequences occurred across donors. The study used immunosequencing to profile the T cell repertoires of around 600 subjects and linked those repertoires to cytomegalovirus serostatus. To predict cytomegalovirus infection status, the study combined high-throughput TCR immunosequencing, statistical association of individual TCRs with disease status, and machine learning. Class I and class II HLA loci were covered by the typing at four-digit resolution. Among 350 to 400 genotyped donors of the cohort, an average of around 240,000 unique TCR beta nucleotide sequences were sequenced per donor, roughly 20% of them non-productive.

Results the study describes overall, beyond this receptor: Immune exposure information for the cohort was limited to CMV serostatus. Compared with the roughly 700-donor mean, donors in an Asian-associated ancestry cluster had fewer N-insertions in productive TCRs, according to a later genetic analysis. Several of the top co-occurrence clusters appeared to be linked to parvovirus B19, influenza, CMV and Epstein-Barr virus, according to a later analysis. A cluster of highly shared sequence variants was judged likely to be a technical artifact of the sequencing pipeline. Strong co-occurrence of HLA alleles, especially DR and DQ, made assigning TCR associations to individual alleles difficult. Over 15 rarely observed V segments, including chromosome 9 orphons, were excluded from the earlier analysis of approximately 500 of the donors because counts were too low. In this cohort, only TCR beta chains were sequenced, and detectable features were limited by the absence of alpha or paired-chain data. Linkage disequilibrium might explain the correlated functional status among segregating V segments, but an unknown experimental factor could not be ruled out. The study gave a list of some 150 TCR beta chains associated with cytomegalovirus. A further reported finding was that TCR beta sequences accurately predicted the HLA-A and HLA-B alleles for most subjects in the first cohort. A few of the identified cytomegalovirus-associated TCR beta chains were confirmed in vitro to be specific for cytomegalovirus antigens. While some public TCRs were present in many individuals, most TCR sequences turned up only very rarely across donors. A later analysis found that HLA-associated TCR beta chains were more clonally expanded and had lower generation probabilities than equally common non-associated chains. According to a later analysis, TCR association rates differed among HLA loci, with DRB1 alleles showing the most associated TCRs and HLA-C alleles showing the fewest. Sequencing depth was assumed to be roughly uniform across donors in the presence/absence analyses, though that assumption may not hold. In a later analysis, most CMV-associated TCR beta chains were found to appear HLA-restricted, with HLA associations seemingly driven largely by CMV exposure. In both the original and validation cohorts, the classifier was reported to diagnose cytomegalovirus status with high specificity and sensitivity. A later genetic analysis associated a missense DCLRE1C variant with V-gene and J-gene trimming of TCR beta chains, and an independent cohort replicated the association. An earlier analysis of approximately 590 of the donors showed that most TCR beta V segments appeared in productive rearrangements either about 87% or about 30% of the time, which broadly matched IMGT annotations. Because HLA typing was missing for some donors at each locus, association tests included only the typed subset. The 87-base-pair reads could not distinguish some IMGT-functional V segments, including TRBV6-2 and TRBV6-3, so those segments were excluded. In a later analysis, 16,951 TCR beta sequences were associated with specific HLA alleles at a false discovery rate of 0.05. It was suggested by the authors that the approach could potentially be generalized to other disease states and immunological phenotypes.

Of note for this clone: Its antigen is unknown. No base quality information exists; no much larger clone differs at one position.

The cohort was made up of about 610 healthy bone marrow donors. At the time of sampling, every cohort member was nominally healthy, though immune exposures that went unrecorded were likely present. The donor tested CMV seronegative, placing the donor among the roughly 340 seronegative members of the cohort. Every donor gave a peripheral blood sample, and the peripheral blood mononuclear cells from that sample were used for TCR beta sequencing. The Qiagen DNeasy Blood Extraction Kit was used to extract genomic DNA from the blood cell samples. Libraries were made using the immunoSEQ multiplex PCR assay. A mixture of 60 forward primers for TCR Vbeta segments and 13 reverse primers for TCR Jbeta segments was used in the multiplex PCR. The CDR3 region of rearranged TCR beta genes was amplified from genomic DNA by a multiplex PCR assay. Amplified TCR beta libraries were sequenced as 87-base-pair reads on the Illumina HiSeq System. The paper's data handling went like this. Across the 700 or so repertoires, a later analysis counted 75 million to 90 million unique TCR beta chains, approximately 10 million of which were shared by at least two donors. Raw reads were error-corrected and collapsed into unique sequences with a nearest-neighbor algorithm that merged closely related sequences to remove PCR and sequencing errors. CDR3 sequences were aligned to IMGT reference sequences to assign V, D and J gene segments. Each retained sequence needed at least a six-nucleotide match to both a V gene segment and a J gene segment. A rearrangement counted as productive if the CDR3 had no stop codons and remained in frame with V and J, and every other rearrangement counted as non-productive. Following IMGT convention, CDR3 was defined as the stretch from the second conserved V-encoded cysteine up to the conserved J-encoded phenylalanine. Sequences without an unambiguous match to a single V gene segment were excluded from the earlier analysis of 450 to 750 of the donors. In an earlier analysis of several hundred of the donors, a V segment was called functional when productive rearrangements were above 56.7%, and segregating when the standard deviation between donors exceeded 5%. To diagnose cytomegalovirus status from the catalog of TCR beta chain sequences, a statistical classification framework was built. In a later analysis, TCR nucleotide sequences were compared against IMGT/GENE-DB human TR gene sequences so that V and J genes could be assigned. A later analysis assigned CDR3 sequences and most-parsimonious VDJ recombination scenarios with the TCRdist pipeline. In a later analysis, every TCR beta chain was defined by the combination of its CDR3 amino acid sequence and its V-gene family, and reads without a unique V-gene family were dropped. A later analysis removed several hundred highly shared, low-generation-probability nucleotide sequences to deal with suspected cross-contamination and a sequencing artifact. In a later analysis, a clonal expansion index was calculated for each public chain from normalized within-repertoire ranks of inferred template counts. In a later analysis, generation probabilities were computed using a VDJ recombination model fitted to out-of-frame rearrangements, and the results were checked against IGoR. Hypergeometric tests were used in a later analysis to score TCR-TCR, TCR-HLA and TCR-CMV co-occurrence, with a repertoire-size bias correction applied to the TCR pairs. False discovery rates were estimated in a later analysis by permuting HLA or CMV assignments 20 times. In a later analysis, co-occurring TCRs were grouped using DBSCAN, with TCRdist sequence similarity added in when clustering inside HLA-allele-positive subsets. Repertoires with fewer than 30,000 or more than 120,000 public chains were left out of co-occurrence clustering, as were about five repertoires with anomalous nucleotide sharing. TCRdb stores this immuneACCESS table with in-frame sequences only. Part of the clones is absent; in the studies checked, under half of the shortfall reflects unresolved V genes, and no reason is known for the rest. That table gives V, J and clone size, and the DNA gave D and trimming. Recorded for this sample are tens of thousands of clones; 65% to 85% of them occurred a single time. About 2.1% of the sample is held by the ten biggest clonotypes.

Via the germline V gene (reference sequence), CDR1 is LNHDA and CDR2 SQIVND. Including cysteine and phenylalanine, the CDR3 has 15 amino acids. Just CDR3 DNA is preserved here, 45 bases in frame from base 1. The germline ends are 17 bases apart after V is trimmed by 7 bases and J by 4 bases. Sequencing was performed on PBMCs. This receptor chain uses TRBV19 and TRBJ1-5; the D region possibly corresponds to TRBD1 (5 bases align). The receptor was isolated from a man between 18 and 29 years old in good health and CMV-seronegative. The nucleotide sequence is given as TGTGCCAGTATACCGCGGGACGGATTGAATCAGCCCCAGCATTTT. This codes for CASIPRDGLNQPQHF.